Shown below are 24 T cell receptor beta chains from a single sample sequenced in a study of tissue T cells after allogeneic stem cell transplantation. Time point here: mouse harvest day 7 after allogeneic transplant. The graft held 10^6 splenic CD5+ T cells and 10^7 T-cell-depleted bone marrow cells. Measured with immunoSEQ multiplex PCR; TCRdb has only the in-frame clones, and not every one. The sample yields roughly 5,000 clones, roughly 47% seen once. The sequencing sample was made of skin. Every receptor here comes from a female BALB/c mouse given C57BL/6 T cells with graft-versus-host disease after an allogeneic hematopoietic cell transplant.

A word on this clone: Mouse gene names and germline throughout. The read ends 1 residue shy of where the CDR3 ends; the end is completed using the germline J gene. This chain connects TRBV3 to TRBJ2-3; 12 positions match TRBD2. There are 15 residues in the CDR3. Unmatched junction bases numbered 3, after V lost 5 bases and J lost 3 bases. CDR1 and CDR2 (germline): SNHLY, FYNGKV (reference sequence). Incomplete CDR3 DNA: TGTGCCAGCAGCCCGACTGGGGGGGCGGCAGAAACGCTGTAT. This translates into CASSPTGGAAETLY. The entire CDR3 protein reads CASSPTGGAAETLYF. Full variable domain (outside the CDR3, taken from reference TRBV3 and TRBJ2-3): GPKVLQIPSHQIIDMGQMVTLNCDPVSNHLYFYWYKQILGQQMEFLVNFYNGKVMEKSKLFKDQFSVERPDGSYFTLKIQPTALEDSAVYFCASSPTGGAAETLYFGSGTRLTVL.

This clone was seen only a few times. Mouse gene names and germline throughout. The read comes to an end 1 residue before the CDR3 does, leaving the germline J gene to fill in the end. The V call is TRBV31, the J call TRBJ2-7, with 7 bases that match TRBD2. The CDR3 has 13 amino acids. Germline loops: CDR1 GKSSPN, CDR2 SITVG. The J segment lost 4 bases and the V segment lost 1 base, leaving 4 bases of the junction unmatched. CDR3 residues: CAWSRSGGYEQYF. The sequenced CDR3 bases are TGTGCCTGGAGTCGTTCTGGGGGTTATGAACAGTAC.

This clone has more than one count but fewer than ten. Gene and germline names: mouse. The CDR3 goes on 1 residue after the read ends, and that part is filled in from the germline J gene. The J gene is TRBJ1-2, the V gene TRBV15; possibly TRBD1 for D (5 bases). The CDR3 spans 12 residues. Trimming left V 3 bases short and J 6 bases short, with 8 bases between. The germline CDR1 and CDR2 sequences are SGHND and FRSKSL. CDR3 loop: CASSLGQPDYTF. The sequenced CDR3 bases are TGTGCCAGCAGTTTGGGGCAGCCCGACTACACC.

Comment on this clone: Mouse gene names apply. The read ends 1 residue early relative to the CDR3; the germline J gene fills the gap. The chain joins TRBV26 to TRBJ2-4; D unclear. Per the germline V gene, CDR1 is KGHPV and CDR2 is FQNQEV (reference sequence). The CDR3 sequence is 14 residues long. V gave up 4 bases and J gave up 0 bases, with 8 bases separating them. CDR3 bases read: TGTGCCAGCAGTCGAGACACTAGTCAAAACACCTTGTAC. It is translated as CASSRDTSQNTLY. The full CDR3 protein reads CASSRDTSQNTLYF.

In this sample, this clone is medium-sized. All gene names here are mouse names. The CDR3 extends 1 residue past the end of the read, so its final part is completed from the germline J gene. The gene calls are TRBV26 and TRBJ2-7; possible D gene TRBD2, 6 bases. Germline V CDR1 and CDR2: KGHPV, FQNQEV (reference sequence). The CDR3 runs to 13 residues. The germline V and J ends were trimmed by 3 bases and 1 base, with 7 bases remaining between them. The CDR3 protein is CASSLWGSYEQYF. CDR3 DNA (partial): TGTGCCAGCAGTCTCTGGGGATCCTATGAACAGTAC.

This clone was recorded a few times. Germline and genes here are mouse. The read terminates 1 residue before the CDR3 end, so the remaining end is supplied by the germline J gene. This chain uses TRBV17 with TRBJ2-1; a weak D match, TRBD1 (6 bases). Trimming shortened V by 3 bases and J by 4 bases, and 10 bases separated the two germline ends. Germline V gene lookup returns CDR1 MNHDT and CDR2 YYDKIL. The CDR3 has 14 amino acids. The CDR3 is CASSRRDKYAEQFF. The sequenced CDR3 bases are TGTGCTAGCAGTAGGCGGGACAAATATGCTGAGCAGTTC.

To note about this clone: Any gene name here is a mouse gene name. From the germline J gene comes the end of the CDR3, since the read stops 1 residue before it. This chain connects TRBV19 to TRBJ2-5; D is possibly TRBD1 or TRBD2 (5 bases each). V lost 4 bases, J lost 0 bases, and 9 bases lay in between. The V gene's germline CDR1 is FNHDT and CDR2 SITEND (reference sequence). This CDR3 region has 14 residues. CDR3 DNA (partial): TGTGCCAGCAGTGCCGGGGGTAACCAAGACACCCAGTAC. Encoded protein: CASSAGGNQDTQY. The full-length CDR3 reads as CASSAGGNQDTQYF.

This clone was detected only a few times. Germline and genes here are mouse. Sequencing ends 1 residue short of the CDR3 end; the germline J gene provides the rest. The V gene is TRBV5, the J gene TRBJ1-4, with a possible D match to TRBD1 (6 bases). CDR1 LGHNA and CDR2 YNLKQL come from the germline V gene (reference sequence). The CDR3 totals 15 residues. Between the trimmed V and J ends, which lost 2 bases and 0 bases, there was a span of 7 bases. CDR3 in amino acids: CASSQRGVSNERLFF. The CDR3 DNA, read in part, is TGTGCCAGCAGCCAAAGGGGGGTTTCCAACGAAAGATTATTT.

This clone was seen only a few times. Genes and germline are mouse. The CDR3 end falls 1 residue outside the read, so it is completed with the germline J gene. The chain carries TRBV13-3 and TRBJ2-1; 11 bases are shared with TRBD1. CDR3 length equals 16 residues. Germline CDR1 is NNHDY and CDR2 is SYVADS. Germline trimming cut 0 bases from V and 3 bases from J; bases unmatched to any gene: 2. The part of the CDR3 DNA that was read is TGTGCCAGCAGTGATGGGACAGGGGGCACCTATGCTGAGCAGTTC. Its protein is CASSDGTGGTYAEQF. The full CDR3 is CASSDGTGGTYAEQFF.

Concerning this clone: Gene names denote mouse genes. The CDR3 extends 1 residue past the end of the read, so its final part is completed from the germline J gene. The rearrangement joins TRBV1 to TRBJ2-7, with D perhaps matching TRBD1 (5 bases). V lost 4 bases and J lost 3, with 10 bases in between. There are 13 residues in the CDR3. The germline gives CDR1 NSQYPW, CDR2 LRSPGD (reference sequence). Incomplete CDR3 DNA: TGCACCTGCAGTGGAGACAGCCTCTATGAACAGTAC. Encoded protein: CTCSGDSLYEQY. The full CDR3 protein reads CTCSGDSLYEQYF. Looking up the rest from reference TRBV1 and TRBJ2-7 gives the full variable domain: VTLLEQNPRWRLVPRGQAVNLRCILKNSQYPWMSWYQQDLQKQLQWLFTLRSPGDKEVKSLPGADYLATRVTDTELRLQVANMSQGRTLYCTCSGDSLYEQYFGPGTRLTVL.

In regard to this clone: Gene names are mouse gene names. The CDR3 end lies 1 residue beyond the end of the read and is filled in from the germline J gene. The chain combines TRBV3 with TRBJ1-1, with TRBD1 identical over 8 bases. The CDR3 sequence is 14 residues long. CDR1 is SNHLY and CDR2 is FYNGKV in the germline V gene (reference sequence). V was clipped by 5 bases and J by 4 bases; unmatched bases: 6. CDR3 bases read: TGTGCCAGCAGCCGGACAGGGCCCGGCACAGAAGTCTTC. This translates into CASSRTGPGTEVF. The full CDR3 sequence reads CASSRTGPGTEVFF. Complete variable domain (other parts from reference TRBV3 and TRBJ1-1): GPKVLQIPSHQIIDMGQMVTLNCDPVSNHLYFYWYKQILGQQMEFLVNFYNGKVMEKSKLFKDQFSVERPDGSYFTLKIQPTALEDSAVYFCASSRTGPGTEVFFGKGTRLTVV.

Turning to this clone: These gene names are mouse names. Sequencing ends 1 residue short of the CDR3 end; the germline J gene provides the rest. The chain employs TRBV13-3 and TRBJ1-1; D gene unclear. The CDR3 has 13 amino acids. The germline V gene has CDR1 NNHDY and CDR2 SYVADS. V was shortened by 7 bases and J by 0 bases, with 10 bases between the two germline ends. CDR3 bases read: TGTGCCAGCTCTGACACTGCAAACACAGAAGTCTTC. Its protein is CASSDTANTEVF. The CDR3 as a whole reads CASSDTANTEVFF.

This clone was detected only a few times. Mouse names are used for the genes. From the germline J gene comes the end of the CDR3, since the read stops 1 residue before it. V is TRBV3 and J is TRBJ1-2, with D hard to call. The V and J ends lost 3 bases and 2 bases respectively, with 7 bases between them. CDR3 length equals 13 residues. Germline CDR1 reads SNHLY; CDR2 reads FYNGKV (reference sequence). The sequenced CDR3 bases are TGTGCCAGCAGCTTCGACGGTAACTCCGACTACACC. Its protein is CASSFDGNSDYT. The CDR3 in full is CASSFDGNSDYTF. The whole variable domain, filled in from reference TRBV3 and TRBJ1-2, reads GPKVLQIPSHQIIDMGQMVTLNCDPVSNHLYFYWYKQILGQQMEFLVNFYNGKVMEKSKLFKDQFSVERPDGSYFTLKIQPTALEDSAVYFCASSFDGNSDYTFGSGTRLLVI.

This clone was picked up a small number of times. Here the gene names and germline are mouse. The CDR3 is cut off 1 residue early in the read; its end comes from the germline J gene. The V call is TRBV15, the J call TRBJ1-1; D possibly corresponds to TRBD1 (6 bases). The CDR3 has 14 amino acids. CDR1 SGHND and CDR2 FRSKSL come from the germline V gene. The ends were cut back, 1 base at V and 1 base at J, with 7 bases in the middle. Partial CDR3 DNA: TGTGCCAGCAGTTTAGGGGGACAAAACACAGAAGTCTTC. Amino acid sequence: CASSLGGQNTEVF. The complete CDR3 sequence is CASSLGGQNTEVFF.

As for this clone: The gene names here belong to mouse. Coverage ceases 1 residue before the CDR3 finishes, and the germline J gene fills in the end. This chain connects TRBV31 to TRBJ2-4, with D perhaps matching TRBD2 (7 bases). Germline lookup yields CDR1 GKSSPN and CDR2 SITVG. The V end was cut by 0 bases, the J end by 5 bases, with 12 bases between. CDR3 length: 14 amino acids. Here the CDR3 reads CAWSLGGRGNTLYF. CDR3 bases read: TGTGCCTGGAGTCTAGGGGGGCGCGGAAACACCTTGTAC.

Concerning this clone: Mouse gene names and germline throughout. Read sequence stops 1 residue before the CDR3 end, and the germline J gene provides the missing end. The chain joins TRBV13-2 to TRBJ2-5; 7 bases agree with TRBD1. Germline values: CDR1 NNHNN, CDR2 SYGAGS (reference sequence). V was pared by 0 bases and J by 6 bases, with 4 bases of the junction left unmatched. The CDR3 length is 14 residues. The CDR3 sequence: CASGDAQGRDTQYF. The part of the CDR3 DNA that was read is TGTGCCAGCGGTGATGCACAGGGGCGGGACACCCAGTAC.

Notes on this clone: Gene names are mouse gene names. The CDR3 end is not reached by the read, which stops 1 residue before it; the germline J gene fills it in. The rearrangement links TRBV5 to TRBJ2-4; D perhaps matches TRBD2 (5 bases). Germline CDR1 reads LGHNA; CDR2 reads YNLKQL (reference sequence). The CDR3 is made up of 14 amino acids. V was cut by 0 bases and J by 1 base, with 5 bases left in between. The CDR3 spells CASSQDWGQNTLYF. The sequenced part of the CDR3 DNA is TGTGCCAGCAGCCAAGACTGGGGTCAAAACACCTTGTAC.

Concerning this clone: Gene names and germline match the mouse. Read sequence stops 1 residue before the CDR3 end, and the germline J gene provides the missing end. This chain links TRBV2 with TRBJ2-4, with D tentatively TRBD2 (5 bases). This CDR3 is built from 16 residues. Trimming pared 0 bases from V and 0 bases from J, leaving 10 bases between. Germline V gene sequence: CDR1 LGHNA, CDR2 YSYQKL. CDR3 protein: CASSQDLGYSQNTLYF. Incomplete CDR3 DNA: TGTGCCAGCAGCCAAGATCTGGGATATAGTCAAAACACCTTGTAC.

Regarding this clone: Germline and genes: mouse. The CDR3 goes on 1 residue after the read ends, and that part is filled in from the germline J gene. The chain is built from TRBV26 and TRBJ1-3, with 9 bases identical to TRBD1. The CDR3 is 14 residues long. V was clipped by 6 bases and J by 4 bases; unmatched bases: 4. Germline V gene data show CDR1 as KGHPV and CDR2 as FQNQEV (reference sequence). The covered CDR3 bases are TGTGCCAGCAGCCCCGGGACAGGGGGAAATACGCTCTAT. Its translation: CASSPGTGGNTLY. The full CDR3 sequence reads CASSPGTGGNTLYF.

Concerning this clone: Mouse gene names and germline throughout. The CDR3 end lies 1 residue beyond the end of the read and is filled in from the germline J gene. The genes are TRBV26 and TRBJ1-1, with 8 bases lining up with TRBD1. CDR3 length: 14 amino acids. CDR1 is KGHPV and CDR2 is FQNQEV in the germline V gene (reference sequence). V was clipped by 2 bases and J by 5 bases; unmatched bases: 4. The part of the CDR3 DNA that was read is TGTGCCAGCAGTCTGACAGGGGGGGGGACAGAAGTCTTC. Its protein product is CASSLTGGGTEVF. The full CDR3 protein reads CASSLTGGGTEVFF.

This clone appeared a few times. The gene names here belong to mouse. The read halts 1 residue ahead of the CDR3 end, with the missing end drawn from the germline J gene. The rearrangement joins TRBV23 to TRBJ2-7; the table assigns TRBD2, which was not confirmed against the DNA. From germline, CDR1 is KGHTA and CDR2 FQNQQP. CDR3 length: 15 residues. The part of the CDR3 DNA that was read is TGCTCCAGCAGTACCCTCTGGGGGGGCTCCTATGAACAGTAC. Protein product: CSSSTLWGGSYEQY. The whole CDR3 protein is CSSSTLWGGSYEQYF.

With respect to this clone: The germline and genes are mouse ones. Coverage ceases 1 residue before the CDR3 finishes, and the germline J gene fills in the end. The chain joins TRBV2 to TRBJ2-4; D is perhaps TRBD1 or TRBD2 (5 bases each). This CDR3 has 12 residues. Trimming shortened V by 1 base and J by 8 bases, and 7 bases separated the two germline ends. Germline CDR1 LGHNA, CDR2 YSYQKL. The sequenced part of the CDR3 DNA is TGTGCCAGCAGCCAAGGGGGGACCACCTTGTAC. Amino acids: CASSQGGTTLY. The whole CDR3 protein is CASSQGGTTLYF.

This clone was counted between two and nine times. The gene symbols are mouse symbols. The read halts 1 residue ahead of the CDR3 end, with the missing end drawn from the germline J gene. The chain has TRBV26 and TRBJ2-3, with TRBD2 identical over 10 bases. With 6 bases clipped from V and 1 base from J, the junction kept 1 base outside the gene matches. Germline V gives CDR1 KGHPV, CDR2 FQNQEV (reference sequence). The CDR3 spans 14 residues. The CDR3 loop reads CASSGLGGAETLYF. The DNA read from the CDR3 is TGTGCCAGCAGCGGACTGGGGGGTGCAGAAACGCTGTAT.

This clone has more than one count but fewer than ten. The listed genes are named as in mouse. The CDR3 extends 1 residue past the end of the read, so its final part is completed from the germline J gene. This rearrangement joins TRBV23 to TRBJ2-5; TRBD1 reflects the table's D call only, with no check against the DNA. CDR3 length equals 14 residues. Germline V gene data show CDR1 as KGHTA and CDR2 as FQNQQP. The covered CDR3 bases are TGCTCCAGCAGTCAATCTTCAGACCAAGACACCCAGTAC. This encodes CSSSQSSDQDTQY. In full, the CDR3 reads CSSSQSSDQDTQYF. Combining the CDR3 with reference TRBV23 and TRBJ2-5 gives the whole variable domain DAAVTQKPRYLIKMKGQEAEMKCIPEKGHTAVFWYQQKQSKELKFLIYFQNQQPLDQIDMVKERFSAVCPSSSLCSLGIRTCEAEDSALYLCSSSQSSDQDTQYFGPGTRLLVL.